The clone carrying this T cell receptor (beta chain) was seen at least ten times. The antigen remains unidentified. Germline CDR1 reads SNHLY; CDR2 reads FYNNEI. CDR3 length: 11 residues. V was clipped by 1 base and J by 5 bases, with 2 bases between them. The data stem from a study of identical twins. With no exceptions, donors were healthy Caucasians. It was template switching that added a universal primer site, and there were unique molecular identifiers on the cDNA. TCRdb used MiXCR to reprocess the 5' RACE reads, holding one entry per CDR3 protein. In the table there are 750,000 to 950,000 distinct CDR3 sequences, more than 9% of which are singletons. General study points: Compared with unrelated sharing, twin-shared out-of-frame alpha sequences had more low-probability sequences.

The same sample was also studied in work on yellow fever vaccine responses in identical twins.

This TCR was recovered from a woman aged 18-35 years in good health. Sequencing was done on a sample of PBMCs. The rearrangement joins TRBV2 to TRBJ1-1; D gene unclear. Written as DNA, the CDR3 is TGTGCCAGCAGTGAAGGGACTGAAGCTTTCTTT. Translating gives CASSEGTEAFF.